The present TCR beta chain was sequenced within a study of technical replicates of blood from several donors. The CDR3 length is 14 residues. J gave up 2 bases and V 5 bases, and 4 bases lay outside the gene matches. Germline loops: CDR1 MNHEY, CDR2 SMNVEV (reference sequence). TCRdb's copy holds only in-frame clones and misses some; the assay was immunoSEQ multiplex PCR. The table shows roughly 79,000 clones, with approximately 78% occurring only once. This chain links TRBV27 with TRBJ2-3, with 7 bases matching TRBD1. Sequenced input: PBMCs. This receptor was identified in a human donor in good health. Some clones in this sample may be carry-over from other donors' samples. As DNA, the CDR3 is TGTGCCAGCAGTCCGGGACAGTTCACAGATACGCAGTATTTT. It translates to CASSPGQFTDTQYF.